What follows describes a single T cell receptor beta chain. This entry belongs to a study of blood T cell repertoires in COVID-19. As for the study in general: The United States, Italy and Spain provided the acute and convalescent COVID-19 samples. Sources were T cells, B-cell-depleted T cells, or PBMCs; the material itself was cDNA or gDNA.

In the source study's methods: Researchers report that nucleated cell counts were estimated from reference gene primer amplification. Data came from immunoSEQ multiplex PCR; TCRdb stores just in-frame clones and leaves some out. V, J and clone size are those of that table, while D and trimming were read from the DNA. Counted here are about 65,000 clones, 75% to 85% occurring once; the ten biggest clones make up about 15%. Germline V lookup: CDR1 SGHDN, CDR2 FVKESK. Trimming pared 1 base from V and 4 bases from J, leaving 13 bases between. The CDR3 is 15 amino acids. The chain employs TRBV14 and TRBJ1-1; D unresolved. The sequence derives from a man older than 75 with acute or convalescent COVID-19. Source material: peripheral blood. CDR3 coding DNA: TGTGCCAGCAGCCAAGCACGGAGGGTGACCACTGAAGCTTTCTTT. Protein: CASSQARRVTTEAFF.